One and the same sample provided the 28 T cell receptor beta chains below, sequenced in a study of T cells in Graves' hyperthyroidism and ophthalmopathy. The source material, RNA transcripts, was used to amplify TCR beta CDR3 regions. The TCR CDR3 first-round RT-PCR relied on the HTBI primer set. TCRdb passed the multiplex PCR reads through MiXCR, listing each CDR3 protein once. The sample records 550,000 to 600,000 distinct CDR3 sequences, about 14% being singletons. The sample was blood. These receptors were taken from a woman aged 18-29 years with Graves' ophthalmopathy.

This clonotype was seen repeatedly, ten times or more. The chain recombines TRBV29-1 with TRBJ2-2, with D possibly matching TRBD1 (8 bases). V was pared by 3 bases and J by 5 bases, with 19 bases between. This CDR3 has 16 amino acids. CDR1 SQVTM and CDR2 ANQGSEA come from the germline V gene. In DNA form, the CDR3 reads TGCAGCGTTGAGGGCAGGGGGCCAGCGGGGACCGGGGAGCTGTTTTTT. Its translation is CSVEGRGPAGTGELFF.

This clonotype was detected many times. The J gene is TRBJ1-1, the V gene TRBV11-1, with 10 positions matching TRBD1. V shed 1 base and J 5 bases; nucleotides not matched to a gene: 4. Germline CDR1 and CDR2: SGHAT and FQDESV (reference sequence). The CDR3 is made up of 15 amino acids. CDR3 sequence (DNA): TGTGCCAGCAGCTTAGTTGGGACAGGGGAAACTGAAGCTTTCTTT. It yields the protein CASSLVGTGETEAFF. Full variable domain (rest looked up from reference TRBV11-1 and TRBJ1-1): EAEVAQSPRYKITEKSQAVAFWCDPISGHATLYWYRQILGQGPELLVQFQDESVVDDSQLPKDRFSAERLKGVDSTLKIQPAELGDSAMYLCASSLVGTGETEAFFGQGTRLTVV.

The V call is TRBV5-5, the J call TRBJ1-4; the D gene is possibly TRBD1 (6 bases). This CDR3 comprises 14 residues. V was cut by 2 bases and J by 5 bases, with 10 bases left in between. CDR1 and CDR2 from the germline V gene are SGHKS and YYEKEE (reference sequence). This CDR3 is CASSFGQINEKLFF. CDR3 DNA sequence: TGTGCCAGCAGCTTTGGACAGATAAATGAAAAACTGTTTTTT. The whole variable domain, remainder taken from reference TRBV5-5 and TRBJ1-4, is DAGVTQSPTHLIKTRGQQVTLRCSPISGHKSVSWYQQVLGQGPQFIFQYYEKEERGRGNFPDRFSARQFPNYSSELNVNALLLGDSALYLCASSFGQINEKLFFGSGTQLSVL.

This clonotype was counted ten times or more. This chain uses TRBV12-3 or TRBV12-4 with TRBJ2-7; D unclear. There are 13 residues in the CDR3. V lost 2 bases, J lost 2 bases, and 7 bases lay in between. The CDR3 nucleotides read TGTGCCAGCAGTTTAACAATTACCTACGAGCAGTACTTC. Translating it yields CASSLTITYEQYF.

This clonotype was recorded at least ten times. This chain joins TRBV11-2 and TRBJ1-1, with D perhaps TRBD1 (6 bases). CDR1 and CDR2 from the germline V gene are SGHAT and FQNNGV. The CDR3 consists of 15 residues. The V end lost 4 bases, the J end lost 3 bases, and 15 bases lay between the germline ends. CDR3 amino acids: CASSSGGGRYTEAFF. CDR3 in DNA: TGTGCCAGCAGCTCAGGCGGGGGCCGATACACTGAAGCTTTCTTT.

The rearrangement uses TRBV5-8 and TRBJ2-2; D unclear. This CDR3 contains 16 residues. V was shortened by 1 base and J by 3 bases, with 13 bases between the two germline ends. The V gene's germline CDR1 is SGHTS and CDR2 YDEGEE. CDR3 loop: CASSLSRATDTGELFF. CDR3 coding DNA: TGTGCCAGCAGCTTGAGTCGGGCCACGGACACCGGGGAGCTGTTTTTT.

Here the CDR3 reads CASSLAASGKYEQYF. CDR3 bases: TGTGCCAGCAGTTTGGCGGCTAGCGGGAAATACGAGCAGTACTTC. V and J are TRBV12-3 or TRBV12-4 and TRBJ2-7; TRBD2 aligns across 9 bases. The V gene end was trimmed by 3 bases and the J gene end by 4 bases; junction bases not matched to a gene: 7. The CDR3 totals 15 residues.

In this sample, this clonotype turned up many times. The chain carries TRBV3-1 and TRBJ2-7, with 7 bases lining up with TRBD2. The CDR3 consists of 14 residues. V trimming: 2 bases; J trimming: 3 bases; junction bases outside the gene matches: 4. Germline V lookup: CDR1 LGHDT, CDR2 YNNKEL (reference sequence). CDR3 in DNA: TGTGCCAGCAGCCAAACTAGCGCAAGCTACGAGCAGTACTTC. It translates to CASSQTSASYEQYF.

The table lists this clonotype with a few counts. V and J are TRBV9 and TRBJ1-2; 10 bases are a match to TRBD1. Germline CDR1 and CDR2: SGDLS and YYNGEE. The length of the CDR3 is 14 residues. The trim removed 4 bases at V and 8 bases at J, leaving 8 bases unmatched. CDR3 protein: CASSLTDRGFGYTF. In DNA, the CDR3 is TGTGCCAGCAGCCTTACGGACAGGGGGTTCGGCTACACCTTC.

V and J are TRBV7-8 and TRBJ1-5; 9 bases are shared with TRBD1. V gave up 2 bases and J gave up 6 bases; unmatched junction bases: 8. This CDR3 is built from 16 residues. Germline V gives CDR1 SGHVS, CDR2 FQNEAQ. In nucleotides, the CDR3 is TGTGCCAGCAGCTTACTACCGGGACAGGGAGTTCAGCCCCAGCATTTT. This gives the protein CASSLLPGQGVQPQHF.

The CDR3 loop is CASSLPTSGSYEQYF. CDR3 coding DNA: TGCGCCAGCAGCCTACCTACTAGCGGGAGTTACGAGCAGTACTTC. The chain carries TRBV4-1 and TRBJ2-7, with 11 bases identical to TRBD2. This CDR3 spans 15 amino acids. Trimming cost V 4 bases and J 4 bases; bases outside gene matches: 6. Germline V gene sequence: CDR1 MGHRA, CDR2 YSYEKL.

This clonotype was seen ten or more times. The chain joins TRBV20-1 to TRBJ2-7; the D call may be TRBD1 or TRBD2 (5 bases each). Trimming shortened V by 6 bases and J by 2 bases, and 17 bases separated the two germline ends. CDR1 and CDR2 (germline): DFQATT, SNEGSKA (reference sequence). CDR3 length: 14 amino acids. CDR3 DNA: TGCAGTGCCGAACCGAGGGACGCACCCTACGAGCAGTACTTC. Translated: CSAEPRDAPYEQYF.

The chain links TRBV5-1 to TRBJ1-5, with a possible D match to TRBD1 (6 bases). Trimming removed 4 bases from V and 4 bases from J, with 15 bases in between. Germline V gene data show CDR1 as SGHRS and CDR2 as YFSETQ. The CDR3 is 15 amino acids. The CDR3 bases are TGCGCCAGCAGCCTAACAGGGAATTGGAATCAGCCCCAGCATTTT. Residues: CASSLTGNWNQPQHF.

This clonotype occurred many times. The chain couples TRBV7-8 to TRBJ2-7, with D possibly being TRBD1 (5 bases). V lost 5 bases and J lost 2, with 16 bases in between. CDR1 is SGHVS, CDR2 FQNEAQ, per germline. CDR3 length equals 15 residues. CDR3 sequence (DNA): TGTGCCAGCAGCCCCCTGGGGCGGTCGGCCTACGAGCAGTACTTC. It translates to CASSPLGRSAYEQYF.

This clonotype has only a few counts. The J gene is TRBJ1-1, the V gene TRBV6-1; tentatively, D is TRBD1 (5 bases). The V end was cut by 5 bases, the J end by 1 base, with 14 bases between. The CDR3 runs to 15 residues. The germline V gene encodes CDR1 MNHNS and CDR2 SASEGT. CDR3 in DNA: TGTGCCAGCAGTCCCCCGACCGGGGGGAACACTGAAGCTTTCTTT. Its protein is CASSPPTGGNTEAFF.

The V and J genes are TRBV9 and TRBJ2-5, with 12 positions matching TRBD2. With V trimmed by 0 bases and J by 4 bases, 7 bases remained unmatched. Looked up from germline, CDR1 is SGDLS and CDR2 is YYNGEE. The CDR3 has 17 amino acids. The CDR3 spells CASSVDRTSGIPETQYF. The CDR3 DNA follows: TGTGCCAGCAGCGTAGATCGGACTAGCGGGATCCCAGAGACCCAGTACTTC.

This clonotype was counted at least ten times. The chain combines TRBV6-2 or TRBV6-3 with TRBJ2-1; TRBD2 matches at 14 bases. Germline V lookup: CDR1 MNHEY, CDR2 SVGEGT. V shed 4 bases and J 10 bases; nucleotides not matched to a gene: 6. The CDR3 runs 15 residues. The CDR3 is CASSLGLAGAQEQFF. CDR3 DNA sequence: TGTGCCAGCAGTTTGGGACTAGCGGGAGCACAGGAGCAGTTCTTC.

This clonotype appeared a few times. This rearrangement joins TRBV4-2 to TRBJ1-2; a weak D match, TRBD1 (6 bases). V was shortened by 0 bases and J by 4 bases, with 12 bases between the two germline ends. Per germline, CDR1 LGHNA and CDR2 YNFKEQ. The CDR3 runs 15 residues. The chain's CDR3 is CASSQDMGGVYGYTF. CDR3 nucleotide sequence: TGTGCCAGCAGCCAAGATATGGGGGGCGTCTATGGCTACACCTTC.

This clonotype was counted ten times or more. V is TRBV7-8 and J is TRBJ1-5, with D possibly TRBD1 on 6 matching bases. This CDR3 spans 16 amino acids. Per the germline V gene, CDR1 is SGHVS and CDR2 is FQNEAQ. V was clipped by 3 bases and J by 0 bases, with 12 bases between them. The CDR3 nucleotides are TGTGCCAGCAGCTTCTCCGGGACACTTAGCAATCAGCCCCAGCATTTT. It codes for CASSFSGTLSNQPQHF.

This clonotype was observed a handful of times. The chain joins TRBV7-9 to TRBJ2-7, with D unresolved. V was pared by 3 bases and J by 1 base, with 10 bases between. The CDR3 is 14 amino acids. In germline, CDR1 is SEHNR, CDR2 FQNEAQ (reference sequence). The CDR3 reads CASSFSTDSYEQYF. The CDR3 DNA follows: TGTGCCAGCAGCTTCTCTACTGATTCCTACGAGCAGTACTTC.

In the case of this clonotype: A much larger clone sits a single nucleotide away, making a read error possible. V usage is TRBV7-9 and J usage is TRBJ2-3, with D maybe TRBD2 (5 bases). Germline V gene sequence: CDR1 SEHNR, CDR2 FQNEAQ (reference sequence). The CDR3 spans 12 residues. In DNA form, the CDR3 reads TGTGCCAGCAGCCCGGAGGCAGATACGCGGTATTTT. This sequence encodes CASSPEADTRYF.

This clonotype was seen more than once but under ten times. The V gene is TRBV6-2 or TRBV6-3, the J gene TRBJ2-1; D may be TRBD1 or TRBD2 (5 bases each). This CDR3 spans 11 amino acids. V was shortened by 10 bases and J by 12 bases, with 16 bases between the two germline ends. Germline lookup yields CDR1 MNHEY and CDR2 SVGEGT. The CDR3 region has the DNA TGTGCCACCCGGGACCAGTCGTTGCAGTTCTTC. Protein product: CATRDQSLQFF.

This clonotype was observed a handful of times. The rearrangement joins TRBV9 to TRBJ2-1; no clear D. Germline V gives CDR1 SGDLS, CDR2 YYNGEE. Trimming took 3 bases from V and 3 from J, leaving 22 bases between them. There are 18 residues in the CDR3. The CDR3, as DNA: TGTGCCAGCAGCGCGCCGCGTCGGGCAGACTTAAGCTACAATGAGCAGTTCTTC. This sequence encodes CASSAPRRADLSYNEQFF.

The genes are TRBV7-3 and TRBJ1-6, with D unclear. The germline gives CDR1 SGHTA, CDR2 FQGTGA. The CDR3 is 13 amino acids. The V gene lost 2 bases and the J gene lost 8 bases, with 7 bases spanning the gap. The CDR3 spells CASSLGSDSPLHF. The DNA for the CDR3 is TGTGCCAGCAGCTTAGGCTCCGATTCACCCCTCCACTTT.

This chain connects TRBV27 to TRBJ1-3; TRBD1 might be the D (5 bases). This CDR3 is built from 15 residues. From germline, CDR1 is MNHEY and CDR2 SMNVEV (reference sequence). V was pared by 2 bases and J by 2 bases, with 10 bases between. CDR3 sequence: CASSLESGTGNTIYF. CDR3 coding DNA: TGTGCCAGCAGTTTAGAGTCAGGGACTGGAAACACCATATATTTT.

V is TRBV12-3 or TRBV12-4 and J is TRBJ2-2, with D perhaps matching TRBD1 or TRBD2 (5 bases each). Trimming took 6 bases from V and 1 from J, leaving 12 bases between them. The CDR3 is made up of 15 amino acids. CDR3 sequence reads: CASSLGPENTGELFF. The CDR3 DNA reads TGTGCCAGCAGCCTGGGACCTGAGAACACCGGGGAGCTGTTTTTT.

The chain carries TRBV29-1 and TRBJ1-3; D gene ambiguous. The CDR3 loop spans 12 amino acids. The germline gives CDR1 SQVTM, CDR2 ANQGSEA. The V end was cut by 4 bases, the J end by 2 bases, with 6 bases between. CDR3 in amino acids: CSVGGTGNTIYF. The CDR3 DNA is TGCAGCGTTGGTGGAACTGGAAACACCATATATTTT. Drawing the rest from reference TRBV29-1 and TRBJ1-3, the complete variable domain is SAVISQKPSRDICQRGTSLTIQCQVDSQVTMMFWYRQQPGQSLTLIATANQGSEATYESGFVIDKFPISRPNLTFSTLTVSNMSPEDSSIYLCSVGGTGNTIYFGEGSWLTVV.

At least ten counts were recorded for this clonotype. The chain is built from TRBV12-3 or TRBV12-4 and TRBJ2-2; 9 bases agree with TRBD2. This CDR3 spans 16 amino acids. After removal of 0 bases from V and 2 bases from J, the junction contained 1 base not matched to a gene. CDR3 bases: TGTGCCAGCAGTTTAGCTAGCGGGAGAAACACCGGGGAGCTGTTTTTT. Protein product: CASSLASGRNTGELFF.